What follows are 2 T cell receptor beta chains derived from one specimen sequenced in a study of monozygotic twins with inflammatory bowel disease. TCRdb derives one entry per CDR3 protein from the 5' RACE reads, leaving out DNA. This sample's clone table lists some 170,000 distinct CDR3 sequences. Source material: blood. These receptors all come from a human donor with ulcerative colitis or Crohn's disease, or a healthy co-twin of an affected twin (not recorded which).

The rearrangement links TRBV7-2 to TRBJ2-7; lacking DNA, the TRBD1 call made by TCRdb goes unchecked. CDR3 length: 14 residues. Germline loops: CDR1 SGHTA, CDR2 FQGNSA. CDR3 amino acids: CASSWDPSDYEQYF.

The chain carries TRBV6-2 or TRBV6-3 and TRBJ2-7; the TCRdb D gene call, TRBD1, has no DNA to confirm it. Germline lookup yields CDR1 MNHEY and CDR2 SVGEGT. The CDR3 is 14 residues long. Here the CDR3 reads CASRQTGWIDEQYF.